This T cell receptor (beta chain) was recovered during a study of regulatory T cells in long-lasting Graves disease. Study-level points and caveats: Study of thyroid tissue was not done, with only peripheral blood studied.

Between the trimmed V and J ends, which lost 6 bases and 2 bases, there was a span of 20 bases. CDR1 SGDLS and CDR2 YYNGEE come from the germline V gene. The CDR3 spans 16 residues. Libraries of TCR beta came from iRepertoire HTBI primers plus Arm-PCR of CDR3 regions. TCRdb independently ran MiXCR on the multiplex PCR reads; one entry per CDR3 protein. The sample contains hundreds of thousands of distinct CDR3 sequences, around 20% of which appear only once. With respect to this clonotype: Its target is unknown.

Documented time point: persistent/refractory GD, antithyroid drugs over 5 years with positive TRAb. Extracted RNA from PBMCs served as the source of the TCR library. Patients met American Thyroid Association criteria for Graves' disease. The J gene is TRBJ1-2, the V gene TRBV9; the D gene is possibly TRBD1 (6 bases). This TCR was sampled from a female donor with Graves disease. The material was peripheral blood mononuclear cells (PBMCs), obtained when the disease was refractory, from a patient treated with antithyroid drugs. The CDR3 is CASKRGDGTPNYGYTF. The CDR3 DNA reads TGTGCCAGCAAGCGTGGAGATGGGACACCGAACTATGGCTACACCTTC.